Following are 15 T cell receptor beta chains from one sample sequenced in a study of T cell responses to AZD1222 COVID-19 vaccine. Using immunoSEQ multiplex PCR, the repertoire was profiled, and TCRdb retains in-frame clones only, with some absent. The sample lists 150,000 to 200,000 clones, 90% to 95% occurring once. The material sequenced was peripheral blood, taken on day 0 of AZD1222 vaccination. The receptor set was obtained from an adult in good health.

The V call is TRBV29-1, the J call TRBJ2-6, with D possibly being TRBD1 or TRBD2 (6 bases each). This CDR3 has 17 residues. V lost 6 bases and J lost 4, with 22 bases in between. Germline CDR1 reads SQVTM; CDR2 reads ANQGSEA. The CDR3 protein is CSVRGGGGPSGANVLTF. CDR3 coding DNA: TGCAGCGTAAGGGGTGGAGGGGGGCCATCAGGGGCCAACGTCCTGACTTTC.

CDR3 DNA: TGTGCCAGCAGTCCGACAGGTTCCTACGAGCAGTACTTC. Its protein is CASSPTGSYEQYF. The gene calls are TRBV6-5 and TRBJ2-7; D might be TRBD1 (6 bases). The CDR3 covers 13 residues. The germline gives CDR1 MNHEY, CDR2 SVGAGI. V was pared by 5 bases and J by 1 base, with 9 bases between.

V is TRBV28 and J is TRBJ1-3, with D unclear. The germline CDR1 and CDR2 sequences are MDHEN and SYDVKM. Trimming pared 2 bases from V and 0 bases from J, leaving 2 bases between. The CDR3 sequence is 13 residues long. The CDR3 loop reads CASSLLSGNTIYF. The CDR3 coding sequence is TGTGCCAGCAGTTTACTCTCTGGAAACACCATATATTTT. Based on the CDR3 plus reference TRBV28 and TRBJ1-3, the full variable domain is DVKVTQSSRYLVKRTGEKVFLECVQDMDHENMFWYRQDPGLGLRLIYFSYDVKMKEKGDIPEGYSVSREKKERFSLILESASTNQTSMYLCASSLLSGNTIYFGEGSWLTVV.

The rearrangement links TRBV9 to TRBJ2-5, with 11 bases fitting TRBD2. The germline V gene encodes CDR1 SGDLS and CDR2 YYNGEE. CDR3 length: 15 residues. The V gene end was trimmed by 4 bases and the J gene end by 2 bases; junction bases not matched to a gene: 4. Written as DNA, the CDR3 is TGTGCCAGCAGCCAAGGGACTAGCGGACAAGAGACCCAGTACTTC. It is translated as CASSQGTSGQETQYF.

This rearrangement joins TRBV5-8 to TRBJ1-5; 7 nucleotides line up with TRBD1. This CDR3 comprises 16 residues. Germline CDR1 and CDR2: SGHTS and YDEGEE. The V gene end was trimmed by 2 bases and the J gene end by 2 bases; junction bases not matched to a gene: 7. CDR3 in DNA: TGTGCCAGCAGCTTAGGGACAGCAGCTCGCAATCAGCCCCAGCATTTT. Encoded protein: CASSLGTAARNQPQHF. The variable domain in full, completed from reference TRBV5-8 and TRBJ1-5, reads EAGVTQSPTHLIKTRGQQATLRCSPISGHTSVYWYQQALGLGLQFLLWYDEGEERNRGNFPPRFSGRQFPNYSSELNVNALELEDSALYLCASSLGTAARNQPQHFGDGTRLSIL.

The chain links TRBV13 to TRBJ2-1; 7 positions agree with TRBD2. V lost 3 bases and J lost 9; bases outside the gene matches: 5. Germline V gene sequence: CDR1 PRHDT, CDR2 FYEKMQ (reference sequence). CDR3 length equals 13 residues. CDR3 coding DNA: TGTGCCAGCAGCTTTACAGCGGGAATTGAGCAGTTCTTC. As protein: CASSFTAGIEQFF.

J is TRBJ1-3 and V is TRBV7-8; D is possibly TRBD1 (5 bases). The CDR3 sequence is 15 residues long. From germline, CDR1 is SGHVS and CDR2 FQNEAQ. V lost 5 bases to trimming and J lost 2 bases, with 13 bases between them. The CDR3 DNA sequence: TGTGCCAGCAGCCCCCAAGCAGGGACTGGAAACACCATATATTTT. Its translation is CASSPQAGTGNTIYF.

The chain carries TRBV7-3 and TRBJ2-1; 12 positions match TRBD2. V lost 6 bases and J lost 6; bases outside the gene matches: 6. This CDR3 region has 15 residues. CDR1 is SGHTA and CDR2 is FQGTGA in the germline V gene. The CDR3 sequence: CASSYGLAGFNEQFF. The CDR3 DNA follows: TGTGCCAGCAGTTACGGACTAGCGGGATTCAATGAGCAGTTCTTC.

This clone was detected only a few times. The chain links TRBV18 to TRBJ2-7; possibly TRBD2 for D (5 bases). The CDR3 length is 14 residues. Trimming took 3 bases from V and 7 from J, leaving 16 bases between them. Germline CDR1 reads KGHSH; CDR2 reads LQKENI. The CDR3 DNA sequence: TGTGCCAGCTCACCTCTGTGGGAAAGCGGAGAGCAGTACTTC. Translating it yields CASSPLWESGEQYF.

The chain combines TRBV28 with TRBJ1-5, with D maybe TRBD1 (6 bases). The CDR3 is 14 residues long. Per the germline V gene, CDR1 is MDHEN and CDR2 is SYDVKM. The ends were cut back, 6 bases at V and 6 bases at J, with 15 bases in the middle. The CDR3 spells CASSFRRGAQPQHF. Written as DNA, the CDR3 is TGTGCCAGCAGCTTTCGGCGGGGGGCTCAGCCCCAGCATTTT.

The chain couples TRBV7-2 to TRBJ2-2; D is unclear. The germline V gene has CDR1 SGHTA and CDR2 FQGNSA. This CDR3 is built from 12 residues. Trimming shortened V by 1 base and J by 7 bases, and 4 bases separated the two germline ends. Written as DNA, the CDR3 is TGTGCCAGCAGCTTAGTTATCGGGGAGCTGTTTTTT. Its protein product is CASSLVIGELFF.

This rearrangement joins TRBV11-2 to TRBJ2-3; D is undetermined. The length of the CDR3 is 15 residues. The V gene lost 5 bases and the J gene lost 0 bases, with 12 bases spanning the gap. Germline V gene data show CDR1 as SGHAT and CDR2 as FQNNGV. The CDR3 DNA follows: TGTGCCAGCAGCCTATATCCCAGTAGCACAGATACGCAGTATTTT. Translated: CASSLYPSSTDTQYF.

CDR3 nucleotides: TGTGCCAGCAGCCCCAGTCGGATTAGCAATCAGCCCCAGCATTTT. It codes for CASSPSRISNQPQHF. The chain couples TRBV7-8 to TRBJ1-5; D is unclear. The germline CDR1 and CDR2 sequences are SGHVS and FQNEAQ. Trimming cost V 5 bases and J 0 bases, with 11 bases left between them. CDR3 length: 15 residues.

This chain joins TRBV2 and TRBJ1-6, with a tentative D call TRBD1 (6 bases). Looked up from germline, CDR1 is SNHLY and CDR2 is FYNNEI. Trimming left V 7 bases short and J 18 bases short, with 22 bases between. This CDR3 region has 13 residues. Written as DNA, the CDR3 is TGTGCCAGCAATGGCGGTGGACAGAAACTTCCCCACTTT. Its protein is CASNGGGQKLPHF. Full variable domain (rest looked up from reference TRBV2 and TRBJ1-6): EPEVTQTPSHQVTQMGQEVILRCVPISNHLYFYWYRQILGQKVEFLVSFYNNEISEKSEIFDDQFSVERPDGSNFTLKIRSTKLEDSAMYFCASNGGGQKLPHFGNGTRLTVT.

This chain connects TRBV6-5 to TRBJ1-2; perhaps TRBD1 as D (5 bases). The CDR3 length is 15 residues. V was pared by 4 bases and J by 2 bases, with 14 bases between. The germline gives CDR1 MNHEY, CDR2 SVGAGI. Written as DNA, the CDR3 is TGTGCCAGCAGTTCCCCGACAGTACCGAACTATGGCTACACCTTC. It translates to CASSSPTVPNYGYTF.